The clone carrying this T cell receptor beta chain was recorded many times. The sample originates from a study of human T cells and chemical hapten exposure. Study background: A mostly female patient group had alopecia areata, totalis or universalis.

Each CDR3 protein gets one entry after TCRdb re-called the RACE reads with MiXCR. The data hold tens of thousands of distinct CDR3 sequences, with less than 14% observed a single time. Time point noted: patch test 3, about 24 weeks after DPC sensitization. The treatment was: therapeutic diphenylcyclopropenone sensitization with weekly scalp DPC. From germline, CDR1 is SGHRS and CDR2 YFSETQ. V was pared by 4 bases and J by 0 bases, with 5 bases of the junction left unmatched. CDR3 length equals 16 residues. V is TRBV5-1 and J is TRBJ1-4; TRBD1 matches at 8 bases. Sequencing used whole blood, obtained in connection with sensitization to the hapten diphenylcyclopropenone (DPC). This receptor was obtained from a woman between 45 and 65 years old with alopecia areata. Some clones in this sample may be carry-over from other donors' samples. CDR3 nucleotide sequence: TGCGCCAGCAGCCAGGGGACAGGCGCAACTAATGAAAAACTGTTTTTT. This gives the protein CASSQGTGATNEKLFF.